A single T cell receptor beta chain is shown here with its context. The assay was immunoSEQ multiplex PCR, and TCRdb's table has in-frame clones only and misses some. The table lists approximately 150,000 clones, about 87% of them singletons. CDR1 and CDR2 (germline): LNHDA, SQIVND (reference sequence). V was shortened by 1 base and J by 8 bases, with 6 bases between the two germline ends. CDR3 size: 12 residues. The data are from a study of blood T cell repertoires in COVID-19. This chain uses TRBV19 with TRBJ2-1; D gene unclear. This TCR was recovered from a woman aged 45-65 years with active or convalescent COVID-19. The specimen sequenced was peripheral blood. The CDR3 here is CASSIGPYEQFF. The CDR3 nucleotides read TGTGCCAGTAGTATAGGGCCTTATGAGCAGTTCTTC.